These 19 T cell receptor beta chains came from one sample sequenced in a study of cytomegalovirus exposure and HLA in healthy donors. Generated by immunoSEQ multiplex PCR, the TCRdb table keeps only in-frame clones and is missing some. The sample records hundreds of thousands of clones, 70% to 90% being singletons. Material: PBMCs. These receptors originate from a woman between 18 and 30 years old in good health and CMV-seronegative.

CDR3 protein: CASSEGGLQETQYF. CDR3 DNA sequence: TGTGCCAGCAGTGAGGGCGGACTTCAAGAGACCCAGTACTTC. The chain combines TRBV25-1 with TRBJ2-5; maybe TRBD2 (5 bases). The V end was cut by 3 bases, the J end by 2 bases, with 10 bases between. The CDR3 runs 14 residues. Per germline, CDR1 MGHDK and CDR2 SYGVNS.

The chain combines TRBV5-1 with TRBJ2-1; 12 nucleotides agree with TRBD1. Trimming removed 6 bases from V and 8 bases from J; junction bases left unmatched: 6. Germline V gives CDR1 SGHRS, CDR2 YFSETQ. This CDR3 is 14 amino acids long. The CDR3 DNA sequence: TGCGCCAGCATAGGGGACAGGGGGCTCGATGAGCAGTTCTTC. Its translation: CASIGDRGLDEQFF.

This clone was detected only a few times. The chain carries TRBV5-4 and TRBJ1-1; D might be TRBD1 (5 bases). Between the trimmed V and J ends, which lost 0 bases and 5 bases, there was a span of 11 bases. The CDR3 covers 14 residues. The germline V gene has CDR1 SGHNT and CDR2 YYREEE (reference sequence). CDR3: CASSLEGRETEAFF. CDR3 bases: TGTGCCAGCAGCTTGGAGGGCAGGGAAACTGAAGCTTTCTTT.

The gene calls are TRBV28 and TRBJ2-7, with 8 bases identical to TRBD2. The CDR3 loop spans 15 amino acids. Trimming removed 5 bases from V and 4 bases from J; junction bases left unmatched: 10. Germline loops: CDR1 MDHEN, CDR2 SYDVKM. The CDR3 DNA is TGTGCCAGCAGTCCCACCGGACTAGCCAATTACGAGCAGTACTTC. Amino acids: CASSPTGLANYEQYF.

CDR3 nucleotide sequence: TGTGCCAGCAGTTTATTATCTGGACAGTCGCCTGAAGCTTTCTTT. Translation: CASSLLSGQSPEAFF. This sequence joins TRBV27 and TRBJ1-1; a possible D gene is TRBD1 (6 bases). CDR1 is MNHEY, CDR2 SMNVEV, per germline (reference sequence). The CDR3 contains 15 residues. Trimming shortened V by 1 base and J by 6 bases, and 15 bases separated the two germline ends.

The chain has TRBV30 and TRBJ2-7, with D perhaps TRBD2 (6 bases). The germline V gene encodes CDR1 GTSNPN and CDR2 SVGIG (reference sequence). Trimming took off 4 bases at V and 6 bases at J, with 16 bases between the two ends. The CDR3 consists of 13 residues. Here the CDR3 DNA reads TGTGCCTGGAATGGAGGGCAGGGACTCGAGCAGTACTTC. Encoded protein: CAWNGGQGLEQYF. Full variable domain (rest looked up from reference TRBV30 and TRBJ2-7): SQTIHQWPATLVQPVGSPLSLECTVEGTSNPNLYWYRQAAGRGLQLLFYSVGIGQISSEVPQNLSASRPQDRQFILSSKKLLLSDSGFYLCAWNGGQGLEQYFGPGTRLTVT.

J is TRBJ2-1 and V is TRBV6-5; 11 nucleotides align to TRBD2. J gave up 7 bases and V 5 bases, and 4 bases lay outside the gene matches. Germline-derived CDR1 and CDR2 are MNHEY and SVGAGI. There are 14 residues in the CDR3. CDR3 protein: CASSAASGGNEQFF. CDR3 DNA sequence: TGTGCCAGCAGTGCGGCTAGCGGGGGGAATGAGCAGTTCTTC.

The rearrangement joins TRBV28 to TRBJ1-5, with D hard to call. Trimming removed 8 bases from V and 13 bases from J, with 21 bases in between. Germline CDR1 and CDR2: MDHEN and SYDVKM. CDR3 length: 13 amino acids. DNA of the CDR3: TGTGCCAGCCACGACCTCGGGAAAAGATGGCAGCATTTT. Translation: CASHDLGKRWQHF.

The chain combines TRBV6-1 with TRBJ1-1, with D possibly being TRBD1 (5 bases). The germline V gene encodes CDR1 MNHNS and CDR2 SASEGT. This CDR3 has 15 amino acids. Between the trimmed V and J ends, which lost 5 bases and 1 base, there was a span of 14 bases. CDR3 in amino acids: CASSPLGGTNTEAFF. CDR3 DNA sequence: TGTGCCAGCAGTCCCCTTGGAGGGACGAACACTGAAGCTTTCTTT.

The chain links TRBV13 to TRBJ1-1, with a tentative D call TRBD1 (6 bases). V shed 4 bases and J shed 2 bases, with 11 bases lying between them. The CDR3 length is 14 residues. Germline lookup yields CDR1 PRHDT and CDR2 FYEKMQ (reference sequence). DNA of the CDR3: TGTGCCAGCAGCTCGACAGGCTACAACACTGAAGCTTTCTTT. It codes for CASSSTGYNTEAFF. The full variable domain, its missing parts supplied by reference TRBV13 and TRBJ1-1, is AAGVIQSPRHLIKEKRETATLKCYPIPRHDTVYWYQQGPGQDPQFLISFYEKMQSDKGSIPDRFSAQQFSDYHSELNMSSLELGDSALYFCASSSTGYNTEAFFGQGTRLTVV.

This chain uses TRBV6-1 with TRBJ2-4; D is ambiguous. V was shortened by 4 bases and J by 9 bases, with 13 bases between the two germline ends. From germline, CDR1 is MNHNS and CDR2 SASEGT. The CDR3 has 13 amino acids. CDR3 sequence: CASSVQEPGIQYF. The CDR3 DNA follows: TGTGCCAGCAGTGTGCAGGAACCCGGCATTCAGTACTTC.

The rearrangement joins TRBV6-6 to TRBJ2-7; TRBD1 matches at 7 bases. The CDR3 consists of 13 residues. The junction had 3 bases not matched to a gene; V was cut back by 5 bases and J by 2 bases. Germline CDR1 is MNHNY and CDR2 is SVGAGI (reference sequence). CDR3 DNA sequence: TGTGCCAGCAGTCGGGACAGAACCTACGAGCAGTACTTC. Protein sequence: CASSRDRTYEQYF.

J is TRBJ2-7 and V is TRBV27; TRBD2 aligns across 12 bases. J was trimmed by 6 bases and V by 3 bases; bases with no gene match: 3. The CDR3 has 14 amino acids. The germline gives CDR1 MNHEY, CDR2 SMNVEV (reference sequence). The chain's CDR3 is CASSLTSGSREQYF. The CDR3 DNA follows: TGTGCCAGCAGTTTGACTAGCGGGAGCCGCGAGCAGTACTTC.

V is TRBV7-8 and J is TRBJ1-1; maybe TRBD1 (5 bases). This CDR3 is 15 amino acids long. The V and J ends lost 3 bases and 0 bases respectively, with 11 bases between them. Per the germline V gene, CDR1 is SGHVS and CDR2 is FQNEAQ. CDR3 in amino acids: CASSLQTALNTEAFF. DNA for the CDR3: TGTGCCAGCAGCTTGCAGACAGCCTTGAACACTGAAGCTTTCTTT.

The genes are TRBV7-2 and TRBJ1-2; no clear D. Deletions cut 4 bases from V and 1 base from J, with 13 bases between. CDR1 is SGHTA, CDR2 FQGNSA, per germline. This CDR3 has 15 amino acids. CDR3 nucleotide sequence: TGTGCCAGCAGCTCCCCACCGAGTAGTAACTATGGCTACACCTTC. Translation gives CASSSPPSSNYGYTF.

This rearrangement joins TRBV5-1 to TRBJ1-1, with TRBD1 matching over 9 bases. The trim removed 4 bases at V and 0 bases at J, leaving 7 bases unmatched. This CDR3 is 16 amino acids long. Germline lookup yields CDR1 SGHRS and CDR2 YFSETQ. The CDR3 sequence is CASSRGGQGMNTEAFF. The CDR3 nucleotides are TGCGCCAGCAGCAGGGGTGGACAGGGGATGAACACTGAAGCTTTCTTT.

This chain links TRBV5-4 with TRBJ2-7, with no clear D. V lost 0 bases and J lost 0, with 7 bases in between. The CDR3 covers 14 residues. Germline loops: CDR1 SGHNT, CDR2 YYREEE (reference sequence). The CDR3 bases are TGTGCCAGCAGCTTGGACAGAAGCTCCTACGAGCAGTACTTC. Protein: CASSLDRSSYEQYF.

The rearrangement uses TRBV28 and TRBJ2-3; the match to TRBD2 covers 7 bases. The CDR3 spans 17 residues. Germline V CDR1 and CDR2: MDHEN, SYDVKM. Trimming took 3 bases from V and 0 from J; bases not matched to a gene: 9. The CDR3 DNA reads TGTGCCAGCAGTTTTAGGTCTAGCGGCTCTAGCACAGATACGCAGTATTTT. Amino acids: CASSFRSSGSSTDTQYF.

The gene calls are TRBV28 and TRBJ1-2, with D unresolved. The CDR3 is made up of 14 amino acids. The germline V and J ends were trimmed by 6 bases and 0 bases, with 11 bases remaining between them. CDR1 is MDHEN and CDR2 is SYDVKM in the germline V gene. The CDR3 reads CASSLVIANYGYTF. CDR3 nucleotide sequence: TGTGCCAGCAGCTTAGTTATAGCTAACTATGGCTACACCTTC.